Listed here are 4 T cell receptor beta chains from one sample, sequenced in a study of early T cells in non-severe SARS-CoV-2 infection. Via MiXCR, TCRdb re-called the 5' RACE reads, giving one row per CDR3 protein. Of about 47,000 distinct CDR3 sequences in the sample, about 11% were seen once. Material for sequencing was whole blood. All receptors derive from an adult who was a healthcare worker with PCR-confirmed SARS-CoV-2 infection or an uninfected control (not recorded which).

This clonotype has ten or more counts. V gene TRBV20-1 combines with J gene TRBJ2-4, with no clear D. V was trimmed by 3 bases and J by 7 bases, leaving 10 bases between them. CDR1 and CDR2 from the germline V gene are DFQATT and SNEGSKA (reference sequence). There are 12 residues in the CDR3. CDR3 nucleotides: TGCAGTGCTAGTTTCCCCCCCAACATTCAGTACTTC. It yields the protein CSASFPPNIQYF.

This clonotype was detected ten times or more. The chain is built from TRBV20-1 and TRBJ2-1, with 9 bases aligning to TRBD1. Per germline, CDR1 DFQATT and CDR2 SNEGSKA (reference sequence). CDR3 length: 16 residues. V shed 1 base and J 7 bases; nucleotides not matched to a gene: 11. CDR3 nucleotide sequence: TGCAGTGCTAGAGTTTATAATCGGGGACAGGGAAATGAGCAGTTCTTC. It yields the protein CSARVYNRGQGNEQFF.

This clonotype showed up just a few times. This chain links TRBV25-1 with TRBJ2-7; 7 bases fit TRBD2. V was clipped by 0 bases and J by 0 bases; unmatched bases: 8. The germline CDR1 and CDR2 sequences are MGHDK and SYGVNS. The CDR3 totals 17 residues. The CDR3 protein is CASSEYGGGANSYEQYF. The CDR3, as DNA: TGTGCCAGCAGTGAATATGGGGGAGGGGCGAACTCCTACGAGCAGTACTTC.

J is TRBJ1-2 and V is TRBV7-9, with D perhaps matching TRBD1 (5 bases). The CDR3 sequence is 14 residues long. V gave up 3 bases and J gave up 2 bases, with 10 bases separating them. CDR1 is SEHNR, CDR2 FQNEAQ, per germline (reference sequence). The CDR3 DNA reads TGTGCCAGCAGCTTCCGACAGACCAACTATGGCTACACCTTC. This translates into CASSFRQTNYGYTF.